A single sample gave rise to the 4 T cell receptor beta chains below, sequenced in a study of T cell changes during pregnancy in multiple sclerosis. Clones were read by immunoSEQ multiplex PCR, and TCRdb kept only the in-frame ones, dropping some. Among 40,000 to 50,000 clones listed, about nine tenths were seen once. Sequences were derived from CD4+ T cells from peripheral blood mononuclear cells, sampled in the first trimester of pregnancy. These receptors were taken from a female donor with multiple sclerosis, enrolled in a pregnancy study.

This chain's CDR3 is CASGDRDRQFF. CDR3 bases: TGCGCCAGCGGGGACCGGGACAGGCAGTTCTTC. The chain joins TRBV5-1 to TRBJ2-1, with 7 bases identical to TRBD1. V trimming: 7 bases; J trimming: 12 bases; junction bases outside the gene matches: 7. Germline lookup yields CDR1 SGHRS and CDR2 YFSETQ. This CDR3 region has 11 residues.

This chain links TRBV7-9 with TRBJ2-3, with TRBD2 identical over 9 bases. The CDR3 is 15 amino acids. J was trimmed by 3 bases and V by 1 base; bases with no gene match: 2. Germline V gene lookup returns CDR1 SEHNR and CDR2 FQNEAQ (reference sequence). CDR3 coding DNA: TGTGCCAGCAGCTTAGTGAGCGGGAGGACAGATACGCAGTATTTT. Its protein is CASSLVSGRTDTQYF.

The chain links TRBV6-6 to TRBJ2-5; D perhaps matches TRBD2 (5 bases). The V and J ends lost 8 bases and 0 bases respectively, with 13 bases between them. Germline CDR1 reads MNHNY; CDR2 reads SVGAGI (reference sequence). The CDR3 is made up of 14 amino acids. The CDR3 sequence is CASLPGLHQETQYF. The CDR3 region has the DNA TGTGCCAGCCTTCCAGGACTGCACCAAGAGACCCAGTACTTC.

The rearrangement uses TRBV6-1 and TRBJ2-3; 10 nucleotides align to TRBD1. CDR1 is MNHNS and CDR2 is SASEGT in the germline V gene. V was clipped by 5 bases and J by 1 base; unmatched bases: 3. The CDR3 length is 15 residues. CDR3 loop: CASSRQGAGTDTQYF. CDR3 DNA: TGTGCCAGCAGTCGACAGGGGGCAGGCACAGATACGCAGTATTTT.